This entry lists 3 T cell receptor beta chains sequenced from one sample in a study of cytomegalovirus exposure and HLA in healthy donors. PCR involved 60 Vbeta and 13 Jbeta primers. Method: immunoSEQ multiplex PCR; TCRdb's copy keeps in-frame clones and lacks some. The sample lists about 98,000 clones, 65% to 80% occurring once. Material for sequencing was PBMCs. The receptors were sampled from a man between 60 and 70 years old in good health and CMV-seropositive.

This chain links TRBV4-3 with TRBJ2-1; 8 bases align to TRBD2. CDR3 length: 14 residues. With V trimmed by 11 bases and J by 4 bases, 10 bases remained unmatched. The germline gives CDR1 LGHNA, CDR2 YSLEER. The CDR3 is CAFNRGGGYNEQFF. The CDR3 DNA is TGCGCCTTCAACCGGGGGGGCGGATACAATGAGCAGTTCTTC.

This clone has only one observation. CDR3 sequence (DNA): TGTGCCAGCAGAGCCGACAGGCGGACTAATGAAAAACTGTTTTTT. It yields the protein CASRADRRTNEKLFF. V usage is TRBV6-5 and J usage is TRBJ1-4, with TRBD1 as a possible D gene (6 bases). CDR1 is MNHEY and CDR2 is SVGAGI in the germline V gene. The V end was cut by 6 bases, the J end by 2 bases, with 13 bases between. The CDR3 has 15 amino acids.

The rearrangement links TRBV4-1 to TRBJ2-6; TRBD1 matches 9 bases. The V gene end was trimmed by 0 bases and the J gene end by 4 bases; junction bases not matched to a gene: 10. This CDR3 spans 19 amino acids. In germline, CDR1 is MGHRA, CDR2 YSYEKL. In DNA, the CDR3 is TGCGCCAGCAGCCAAGAAACAGGGGGCGAATCCGTCGGGGCCAACGTCCTGACTTTC. It yields the protein CASSQETGGESVGANVLTF.